Each of the 25 T cell receptor beta chains below was sequenced from the same sample in a study of blood T cell repertoires in COVID-19. The method was immunoSEQ multiplex PCR; TCRdb's version includes in-frame clones alone and lacks a portion of them. The sample shows roughly 130,000 clones, about 90% of them seen only once. Source material: peripheral blood. The receptor source for this set is a woman aged 55-69 years with acute or convalescent COVID-19.

The rearrangement joins TRBV19 to TRBJ1-2; D call uncertain. The V end lost 0 bases, the J end lost 4 bases, and 12 bases lay between the germline ends. The length of the CDR3 is 15 residues. The germline V gene has CDR1 LNHDA and CDR2 SQIVND (reference sequence). CDR3 DNA sequence: TGTGCCAGTAGTATAGATCCTGACATTCTCTATGGCTACACCTTC. This gives the protein CASSIDPDILYGYTF.

The chain is built from TRBV29-1 and TRBJ2-3, with 7 bases fitting TRBD2. This CDR3 comprises 12 residues. Germline CDR1 and CDR2: SQVTM and ANQGSEA. The trim removed 7 bases at V and 2 bases at J, leaving 3 bases unmatched. This chain's CDR3 is CSGGDYTDTQYF. Here the CDR3 DNA reads TGCAGCGGCGGGGACTACACAGATACGCAGTATTTT.

The V and J genes are TRBV19 and TRBJ2-3, with 7 bases matching TRBD2. CDR1 is LNHDA and CDR2 is SQIVND in the germline V gene (reference sequence). The CDR3 sequence is 15 residues long. V lost 3 bases and J lost 0; bases outside the gene matches: 3. This CDR3 reads CASSMLAASTDTQYF. CDR3 DNA: TGTGCCAGTAGTATGCTAGCGGCTAGCACAGATACGCAGTATTTT.

The chain uses TRBV6-5 and TRBJ1-5, with TRBD1 matching 7 bases. V trimming: 5 bases; J trimming: 0 bases; junction bases outside the gene matches: 4. The CDR3 spans 15 residues. Germline V gene sequence: CDR1 MNHEY, CDR2 SVGAGI. The chain's CDR3 is CASSTGTDSNQPQHF. The DNA for the CDR3 is TGTGCCAGCAGTACCGGGACAGATAGCAATCAGCCCCAGCATTTT.

The genes are TRBV6-5 and TRBJ1-1; D unresolved. The CDR3 covers 12 residues. The ends were cut back, 6 bases at V and 10 bases at J, with 15 bases in the middle. Looked up from germline, CDR1 is MNHEY and CDR2 is SVGAGI. The CDR3 DNA sequence: TGTGCCAGCAGCTCCCAAGTACGCGGAGCTTTCTTT. Its translation: CASSSQVRGAFF.

The chain links TRBV7-2 to TRBJ1-1, with D maybe TRBD1 (5 bases). CDR1 SGHTA and CDR2 FQGNSA come from the germline V gene. Trimming took off 5 bases at V and 5 bases at J, with 18 bases between the two ends. CDR3 length equals 15 residues. CDR3: CASSAQGGYRTEAFF. The CDR3 bases are TGTGCCAGCAGCGCCCAGGGTGGGTATAGAACTGAAGCTTTCTTT. The whole variable domain, remainder taken from reference TRBV7-2 and TRBJ1-1, is GAGVSQSPSNKVTEKGKDVELRCDPISGHTALYWYRQSLGQGLEFLIYFQGNSAPDKSGLPSDRFSAERTGGSVSTLTIQRTQQEDSAVYLCASSAQGGYRTEAFFGQGTRLTVV.

V is TRBV28 and J is TRBJ1-6; tentative D call: TRBD1 (6 bases). V was trimmed by 2 bases and J by 4 bases, leaving 6 bases between them. The CDR3 spans 14 residues. CDR1 is MDHEN, CDR2 SYDVKM, per germline. CDR3 DNA: TGTGCCAGCAGTTTAACAGGGTATAATTCACCCCTCCACTTT. Protein sequence: CASSLTGYNSPLHF.

The gene calls are TRBV28 and TRBJ1-2; 9 bases match TRBD1. J was trimmed by 4 bases and V by 6 bases; bases with no gene match: 9. The CDR3 extends over 15 amino acids. Looked up from germline, CDR1 is MDHEN and CDR2 is SYDVKM. The CDR3 sequence: CASRITGGLSYGYTF. The CDR3 nucleotides read TGTGCCAGCAGAATAACAGGGGGCTTATCCTATGGCTACACCTTC.

J is TRBJ1-6 and V is TRBV12-3 or TRBV12-4; weak D call: TRBD1 (5 bases). The ends were cut back, 6 bases at V and 9 bases at J, with 12 bases in the middle. CDR3 length: 13 amino acids. CDR3 loop: CASRTWDSSPLHF. The CDR3 region has the DNA TGTGCCAGCAGAACATGGGACTCTTCACCCCTCCACTTT.

The CDR3 DNA reads TGTGCCAGCAGCCAAGACAGTACGGCAGGGCGGAGAGATACGCAGTATTTT. Its protein product is CASSQDSTAGRRDTQYF. This chain joins TRBV3-1 (or the pseudogene TRBV3-2) and TRBJ2-3, with D possibly TRBD1 on 5 matching bases. CDR3 size: 17 residues. The germline gives CDR1 LGHDT, CDR2 YNNKEL (reference sequence). V lost 0 bases, J lost 5 bases, and 18 bases lay in between.

This rearrangement joins TRBV12-5 to TRBJ1-2; no clear D gene. V lost 2 bases to trimming and J lost 7 bases, with 11 bases between them. The CDR3 length is 13 residues. CDR1 is LGHNT, CDR2 FRNRAP, per germline. The CDR3 here is CASGLTPEGGYTF. CDR3 coding DNA: TGTGCTAGTGGTTTGACCCCCGAGGGTGGCTACACCTTC.

The CDR3 loop reads CASSKGYGLIDTEAFF. CDR3 nucleotides: TGTGCCAGCAGCAAAGGGTACGGGTTGATCGACACTGAAGCTTTCTTT. This chain links TRBV21-1 with TRBJ1-1. TRBV21-1 is noted as a pseudogene. The CDR3 is 16 amino acids.

The chain has TRBV28 and TRBJ2-1, with 9 nucleotides matching TRBD2. J was trimmed by 9 bases and V by 6 bases; bases with no gene match: 21. Germline loops: CDR1 MDHEN, CDR2 SYDVKM. CDR3 length: 18 amino acids. CDR3 DNA sequence: TGTGCCAGCAGCCCCGCGGGAGGGGGGGCGGGAGGGCCTGGTGAGCAGTTCTTC. This codes for CASSPAGGGAGGPGEQFF.

V gene TRBV28 combines with J gene TRBJ1-2; 8 nucleotides align to TRBD1. Germline CDR1 and CDR2: MDHEN and SYDVKM. The CDR3 spans 13 residues. V gave up 6 bases and J gave up 9 bases; unmatched junction bases: 9. The CDR3 bases are TGTGCCAGCAGCCCGGGACAGGAGGGTCGCTACACCTTC. Translation gives CASSPGQEGRYTF.

V usage is TRBV5-4 and J usage is TRBJ2-7, with D uncertain. V was pared by 4 bases and J by 9 bases, with 17 bases between. Germline V gene sequence: CDR1 SGHNT, CDR2 YYREEE (reference sequence). This CDR3 comprises 13 residues. For the CDR3, the DNA is TGTGCCAGCAGCGCGAACCCGGGTGCCGCGCAGTACGTC. Its protein product is CASSANPGAAQYV.

The chain joins TRBV28 to TRBJ1-5; D is unresolved. The germline V gene encodes CDR1 MDHEN and CDR2 SYDVKM. Trimming stripped 5 bases from V and 4 bases from J, with 12 bases between. The CDR3 loop spans 14 amino acids. DNA for the CDR3: TGTGCCAGCAGTACCTCTGGCAGAAATCAGCCCCAGCATTTT. This gives the protein CASSTSGRNQPQHF.

V is TRBV24-1 and J is TRBJ1-1; no firm D call. Germline CDR1 KGHDR, CDR2 SFDVKD. Trimming took 2 bases from V and 9 from J, leaving 9 bases between them. This CDR3 region has 12 residues. CDR3 sequence reads: CATSDSSRKAFF. CDR3 DNA sequence: TGTGCCACCAGTGATTCTTCCAGGAAAGCTTTCTTT.

V is TRBV19 and J is TRBJ1-2; 11 bases are shared with TRBD1. J gave up 7 bases and V 6 bases, and 10 bases lay outside the gene matches. Per the germline V gene, CDR1 is LNHDA and CDR2 is SQIVND (reference sequence). This CDR3 contains 15 residues. The CDR3 reads CASRRGQGASGGYTF. CDR3 DNA sequence: TGTGCCAGTAGAAGAGGACAGGGGGCTTCGGGTGGCTACACCTTC. The entire variable domain, with the rest obtained from reference TRBV19 and TRBJ1-2, is as follows: DGGITQSPKYLFRKEGQNVTLSCEQNLNHDAMYWYRQDPGQGLRLIYYSQIVNDFQKGDIAEGYSVSREKKESFPLTVTSAQKNPTAFYLCASRRGQGASGGYTFGSGTRLTVV.

The chain recombines TRBV5-1 with TRBJ1-4; TRBD1 is a possible D gene (6 bases). Germline CDR1 SGHRS, CDR2 YFSETQ. V was pared by 0 bases and J by 3 bases, with 12 bases between. The length of the CDR3 is 16 residues. The CDR3 loop is CASSLGSDSPNEKLFF. The CDR3 DNA is TGCGCCAGCAGCTTGGGATCGGACAGCCCTAATGAAAAACTGTTTTTT.

The rearrangement joins TRBV29-1 to TRBJ2-7, with D perhaps TRBD2 (5 bases). Germline-derived CDR1 and CDR2 are SQVTM and ANQGSEA. This CDR3 spans 12 amino acids. With 6 bases removed from V and 3 bases from J, the gap between germline ends came to 12 bases. The CDR3 DNA reads as TGCAGCGTATTGACTACCAACTACGAGCAGTACTTC. Translated, it gives CSVLTTNYEQYF.

The chain has TRBV2 and TRBJ2-1; 10 bases fit TRBD2. Trimming took 6 bases from V and 9 from J; bases not matched to a gene: 8. This CDR3 comprises 14 residues. Germline V gene lookup returns CDR1 SNHLY and CDR2 FYNNEI. In DNA form, the CDR3 reads TGTGCCAGCAGGCGGCTAGCGGGAGCGGGTGAGCAGTTCTTC. It is translated as CASRRLAGAGEQFF.

The chain combines TRBV7-9 with TRBJ2-4; 9 positions agree with TRBD2. The ends lost 2 bases at V and 15 bases at J; junction bases unmatched: 14. CDR1 is SEHNR and CDR2 is FQNEAQ in the germline V gene (reference sequence). The CDR3 is 15 residues long. CDR3 coding DNA: TGTGCCAGCAGCTTAAGGGTGGTGCGGGAGGGCCGATTGTACTTC. Amino acid sequence: CASSLRVVREGRLYF.

This clone is a singleton in its sample. The J gene is TRBJ1-3, the V gene TRBV9, with a tentative D call TRBD1 (6 bases). The germline V gene has CDR1 SGDLS and CDR2 YYNGEE. With 3 bases removed from V and 4 bases from J, the gap between germline ends came to 14 bases. The CDR3 spans 15 residues. CDR3 DNA: TGTGCCAGCAGCGCCCTAGGGGGATCCGGAAACACCATATATTTT. Amino acids: CASSALGGSGNTIYF.

The CDR3 reads CASTRGRADEQYV. CDR3 sequence (DNA): TGTGCCAGCACGCGCGGGAGGGCCGACGAGCAGTACGTC. The chain joins TRBV6-5 to TRBJ2-7; 9 nucleotides match TRBD2. V gave up 7 bases and J gave up 5 bases; unmatched junction bases: 6. The CDR3 contains 13 residues. CDR1 MNHEY and CDR2 SVGAGI come from the germline V gene.

CDR3 residues: CATSEPSGRAGTGELFF. The CDR3 DNA reads as TGTGCCACCAGTGAGCCTAGCGGGAGGGCCGGGACCGGGGAGCTGTTTTTT. The chain links TRBV24-1 to TRBJ2-2, with 12 bases that match TRBD2. CDR3 length: 17 amino acids. Unmatched junction bases numbered 7, after V lost 4 bases and J lost 5 bases. Germline V CDR1 and CDR2: KGHDR, SFDVKD.